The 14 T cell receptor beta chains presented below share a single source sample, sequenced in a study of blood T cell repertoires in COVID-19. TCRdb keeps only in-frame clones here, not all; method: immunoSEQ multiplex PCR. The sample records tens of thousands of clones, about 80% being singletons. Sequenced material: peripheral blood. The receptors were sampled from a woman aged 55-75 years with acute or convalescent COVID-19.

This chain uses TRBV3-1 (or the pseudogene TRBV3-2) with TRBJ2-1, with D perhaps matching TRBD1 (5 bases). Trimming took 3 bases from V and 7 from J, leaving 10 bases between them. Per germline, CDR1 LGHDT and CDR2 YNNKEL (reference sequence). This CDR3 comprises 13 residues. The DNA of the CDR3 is TGTGCCAGCAGCCAGATTTCAGGGAATGAGCAGTTCTTC. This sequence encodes CASSQISGNEQFF.

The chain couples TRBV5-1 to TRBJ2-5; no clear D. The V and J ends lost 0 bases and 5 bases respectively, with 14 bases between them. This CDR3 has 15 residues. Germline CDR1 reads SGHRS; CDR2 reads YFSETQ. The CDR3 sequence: CASSLELTTRETQYF. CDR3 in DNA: TGCGCCAGCAGCTTGGAACTAACCACAAGGGAGACCCAGTACTTC.

The DNA of the CDR3 is TGTGCCAGTACCTCCTCCGGGACAGGGAGTTATGGCTACACCTTC. Its translation: CASTSSGTGSYGYTF. The chain uses TRBV19 and TRBJ1-2; TRBD1 matches 9 bases. The CDR3 consists of 15 residues. V shed 7 bases and J 5 bases; nucleotides not matched to a gene: 11. Germline assignment: CDR1 LNHDA and CDR2 SQIVND (reference sequence). Full variable domain (remainder filled in from reference TRBV19 and TRBJ1-2): DGGITQSPKYLFRKEGQNVTLSCEQNLNHDAMYWYRQDPGQGLRLIYYSQIVNDFQKGDIAEGYSVSREKKESFPLTVTSAQKNPTAFYLCASTSSGTGSYGYTFGSGTRLTVV.

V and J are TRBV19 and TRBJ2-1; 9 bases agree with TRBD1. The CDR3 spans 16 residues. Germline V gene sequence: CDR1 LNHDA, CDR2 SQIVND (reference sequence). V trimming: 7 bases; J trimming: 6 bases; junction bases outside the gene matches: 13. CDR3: CASIRTGDRESNEQFF. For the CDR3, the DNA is TGTGCCAGTATCCGTACCGGGGACAGGGAATCCAATGAGCAGTTCTTC. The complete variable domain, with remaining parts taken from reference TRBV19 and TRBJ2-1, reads DGGITQSPKYLFRKEGQNVTLSCEQNLNHDAMYWYRQDPGQGLRLIYYSQIVNDFQKGDIAEGYSVSREKKESFPLTVTSAQKNPTAFYLCASIRTGDRESNEQFFGPGTRLTVL.

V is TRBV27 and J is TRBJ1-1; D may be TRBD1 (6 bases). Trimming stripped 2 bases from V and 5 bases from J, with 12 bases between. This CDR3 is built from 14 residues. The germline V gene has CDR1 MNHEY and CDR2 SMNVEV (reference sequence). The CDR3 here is CASSLPGVGTEAFF. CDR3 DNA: TGTGCCAGCAGTTTACCAGGGGTGGGTACTGAAGCTTTCTTT.

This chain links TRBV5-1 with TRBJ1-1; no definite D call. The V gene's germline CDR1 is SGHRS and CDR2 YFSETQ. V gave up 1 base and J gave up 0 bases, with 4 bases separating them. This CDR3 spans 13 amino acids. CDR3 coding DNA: TGCGCCAGCAGCTTGACACTGAACACTGAAGCTTTCTTT. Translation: CASSLTLNTEAFF. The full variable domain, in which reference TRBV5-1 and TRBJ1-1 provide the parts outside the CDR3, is KAGVTQTPRYLIKTRGQQVTLSCSPISGHRSVSWYQQTPGQGLQFLFEYFSETQRNKGNFPGRFSGRQFSNSRSEMNVSTLELGDSALYLCASSLTLNTEAFFGQGTRLTVV.

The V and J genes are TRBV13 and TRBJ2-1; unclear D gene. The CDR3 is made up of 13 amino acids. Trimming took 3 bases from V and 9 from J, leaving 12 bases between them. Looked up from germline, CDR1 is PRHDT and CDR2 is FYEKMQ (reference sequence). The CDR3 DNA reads TGTGCCAGCAGCTTTGGCTCCGGGTCTGAGCAGTTCTTC. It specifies CASSFGSGSEQFF.

DNA of the CDR3: TGTGCCAGCAGCGTAGAAGCGCGGGGGGGCTACGAGCAGTACTTC. Translating it yields CASSVEARGGYEQYF. The V and J genes are TRBV9 and TRBJ2-7; 9 nucleotides match TRBD2. The V and J ends lost 0 bases and 3 bases, in that order; junction bases with no gene match: 4. The CDR3 is made up of 15 amino acids. Per the germline V gene, CDR1 is SGDLS and CDR2 is YYNGEE.

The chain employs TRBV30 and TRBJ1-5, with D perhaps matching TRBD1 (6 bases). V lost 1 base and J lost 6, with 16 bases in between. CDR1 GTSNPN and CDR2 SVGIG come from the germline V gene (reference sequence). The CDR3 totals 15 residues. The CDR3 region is CAWSALTGSTQPQHF. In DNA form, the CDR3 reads TGTGCCTGGAGTGCCCTAACAGGGTCCACTCAGCCCCAGCATTTT.

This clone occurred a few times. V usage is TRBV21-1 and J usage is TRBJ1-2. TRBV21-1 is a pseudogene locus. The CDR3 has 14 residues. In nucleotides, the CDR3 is TGTGCCAGCAGCAAGGGACTCAGGCCGGAAGGCTACACCTTC. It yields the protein CASSKGLRPEGYTF.

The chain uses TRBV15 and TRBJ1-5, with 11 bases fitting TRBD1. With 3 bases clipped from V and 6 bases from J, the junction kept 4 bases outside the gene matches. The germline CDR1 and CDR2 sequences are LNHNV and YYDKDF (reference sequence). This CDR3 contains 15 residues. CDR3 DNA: TGTGCCACCAGCAGGGACAGGGGGCTAGGTCAGCCCCAGCATTTT. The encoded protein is CATSRDRGLGQPQHF.

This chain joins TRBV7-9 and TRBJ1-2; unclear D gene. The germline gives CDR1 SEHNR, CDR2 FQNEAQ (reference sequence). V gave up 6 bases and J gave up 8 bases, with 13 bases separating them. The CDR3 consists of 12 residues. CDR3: CASSPSGLGYTF. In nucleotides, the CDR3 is TGTGCCAGCAGTCCTAGCGGATTGGGCTACACCTTC. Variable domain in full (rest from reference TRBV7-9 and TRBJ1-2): DTGVSQNPRHKITKRGQNVTFRCDPISEHNRLYWYRQTLGQGPEFLTYFQNEAQLEKSRLLSDRFSAERPKGSFSTLEIQRTEQGDSAMYLCASSPSGLGYTFGSGTRLTVV.

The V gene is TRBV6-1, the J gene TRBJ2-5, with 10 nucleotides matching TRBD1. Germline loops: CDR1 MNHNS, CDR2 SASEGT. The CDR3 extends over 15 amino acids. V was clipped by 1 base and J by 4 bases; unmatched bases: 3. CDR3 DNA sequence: TGTGCCAGCAGTGAAGACGGGACAGGGGTAGAGACCCAGTACTTC. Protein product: CASSEDGTGVETQYF.

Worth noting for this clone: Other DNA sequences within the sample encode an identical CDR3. DNA of the CDR3: TGTGCCAGCAGCCCAGGGACAGGAGGTCAGCCCCAGCATTTT. This codes for CASSPGTGGQPQHF. The rearrangement links TRBV3-1 (or the pseudogene TRBV3-2) to TRBJ1-5; 8 bases agree with TRBD1. This CDR3 is 14 amino acids long. V shed 4 bases, J shed 6 bases, and the junction held 5 bases outside the gene matches. CDR1 is LGHDT and CDR2 is YNNKEL in the germline V gene (reference sequence).